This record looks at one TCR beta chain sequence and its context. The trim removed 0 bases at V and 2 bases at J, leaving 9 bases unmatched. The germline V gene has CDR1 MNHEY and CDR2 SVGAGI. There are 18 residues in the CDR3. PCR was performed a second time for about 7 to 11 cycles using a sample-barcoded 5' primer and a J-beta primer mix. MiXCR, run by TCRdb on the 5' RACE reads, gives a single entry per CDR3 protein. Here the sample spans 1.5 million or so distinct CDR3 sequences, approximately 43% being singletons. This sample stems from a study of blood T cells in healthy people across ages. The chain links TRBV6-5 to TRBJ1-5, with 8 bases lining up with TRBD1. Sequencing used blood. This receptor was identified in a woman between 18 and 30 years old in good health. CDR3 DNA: TGTGCCAGCAGTTACTCGATTACAGGGGGGATTGGCAATCAGCCCCAGCATTTT. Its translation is CASSYSITGGIGNQPQHF.